The clone carrying this T cell receptor (beta chain) was found many times. Its antigen remains unknown. The source material, RNA transcripts, was used to amplify TCR beta CDR3 regions. First-round RT-PCR targeting the TCR CDR3 was performed with the HTBI primer set. MiXCR, applied by TCRdb to the multiplex PCR reads, yields one record per CDR3 protein. The sample includes about 200,000 distinct CDR3 sequences, about 16% seen only once; the top ten take about 45%. Exclusion of a patient resulted from uncontrolled infection, other autoimmune disease, pregnancy or lactation. This sample holds PBMCs from 10 ml fresh peripheral blood. Trimming cost V 4 bases and J 5 bases; bases outside gene matches: 4. Germline assignment: CDR1 LNHDA and CDR2 SQIVND (reference sequence). The CDR3 is 14 residues long. This entry belongs to a study of T cells in Graves' hyperthyroidism and ophthalmopathy. Study-wide results and caveats: Blood samples included most of the expanded thyroid clonotypes exceeding 0.001.

Source material: blood. The chain links TRBV19 to TRBJ2-1, with 8 bases aligning to TRBD2. The sequence derives from a man aged 35 to 55 with Graves' hyperthyroidism. The CDR3 is CASSTAGGHNEQFF. The CDR3 region has the DNA TGTGCCAGTAGTACGGCGGGGGGCCACAATGAGCAGTTCTTC. The full variable domain, rest sourced from reference TRBV19 and TRBJ2-1, is DGGITQSPKYLFRKEGQNVTLSCEQNLNHDAMYWYRQDPGQGLRLIYYSQIVNDFQKGDIAEGYSVSREKKESFPLTVTSAQKNPTAFYLCASSTAGGHNEQFFGPGTRLTVL.